This T cell receptor beta chain stems from a study of blood T cell repertoires in COVID-19. The wider study: The United States, Italy and Spain were the sources of the acute and convalescent COVID-19 samples.

In the study's own analysis: Estimates of nucleated cell counts were drawn from the amplification of reference gene primers. Here immunoSEQ multiplex PCR was the method, and the copy in TCRdb shows in-frame clones only, minus some. Clone size and V and J calls were adopted from that table, with D and trimming inferred from the DNA. The top ten hold 0.7% to 0.85% of the sample, which has over 200,000 clones, approximately 90% seen once. The V and J ends lost 3 bases and 5 bases respectively, with 13 bases between them. Germline CDR1 DFQATT, CDR2 SNEGSKA (reference sequence). The CDR3 totals 14 residues. Seattle's enrolled individuals joined amid active infection and were then monitored longitudinally. This clone was seen once.

The chain has TRBV20-1 and TRBJ1-4, with a weak D call TRBD1 (5 bases). Sequencing was performed on peripheral blood. This clonotype was sampled from a man aged 55 to 70 with COVID-19, enrolled during active disease. The CDR3 spells CSASGDSKNEKLFF. CDR3 in DNA: TGCAGTGCTAGTGGCGACAGCAAAAATGAAAAACTGTTTTTT.